This entry describes one T cell receptor beta chain. No antigen is known for it. Repertoires were generated with immunoSEQ multiplex PCR, while TCRdb's copy carries only in-frame clones and drops some. The table has 2 million to 3 million clones, more than 80% seen once; the top ten hold about 0.13%. The sample comes from a study of shared clonotypes between healthy human individuals. Overall study results and limits: Tissue TCR repertoires likely differ from these blood-only repertoires. For sorted subsets, rarefaction showed incomplete sequencing despite large depth.

The V and J ends lost 5 bases and 2 bases respectively, with 10 bases between them. Germline CDR1 SGHTA, CDR2 FQGTGA. This CDR3 comprises 13 residues. The specimen was naive CD4+ T cells sorted from blood. This sample's subset: CD45RA+ positively selected. This TCR derives from a man between 18 and 29 years old in good health. The V gene is TRBV7-3, the J gene TRBJ2-7; D is unclear. CDR3 DNA sequence: TGTGCCAGCAGCCCGGGTGGTCCCTACGAGCAGTACTTC. Translated: CASSPGGPYEQYF.